These 27 T cell receptor beta chains share one sample of origin, sequenced in a study of blood T cell repertoires in COVID-19. The protocol was immunoSEQ multiplex PCR, while the TCRdb copy is restricted to in-frame clones and leaves out a portion. This table holds approximately 160,000 clones, 65% to 85% found once. Sequenced sample: PBMCs or T cells enriched from blood (not recorded which). The receptor set was obtained from a man aged 40-49 years who had recovered from COVID-19.

The rearrangement uses TRBV18 and TRBJ1-5; D call uncertain. The germline gives CDR1 KGHSH, CDR2 LQKENI. With 6 bases removed from V and 5 bases from J, the gap between germline ends came to 11 bases. The CDR3 runs to 13 residues. For the CDR3, the DNA is TGTGCCAGCTCGCCCCGGAGAGATCAGCCCCAGCATTTT. It encodes CASSPRRDQPQHF.

This clone appeared a few times. The rearrangement uses TRBV5-1 and TRBJ2-7; perhaps TRBD1 as D (5 bases). Germline lookup yields CDR1 SGHRS and CDR2 YFSETQ. The CDR3 spans 13 residues. Between the trimmed V and J ends, which lost 5 bases and 2 bases, there was a span of 11 bases. The CDR3 DNA reads as TGCGCCAGCAGGCTGACAGTAACCTACGAGCAGTACTTC. Translated: CASRLTVTYEQYF.

This clone was observed a handful of times. The chain employs TRBV7-6 and TRBJ2-5; 9 bases fit TRBD2. V shed 1 base and J 5 bases; nucleotides not matched to a gene: 11. CDR1 is SGHVS, CDR2 FNYEAQ, per germline. This CDR3 contains 17 residues. CDR3 DNA: TGTGCCAGCAGCTTAGTTGGTGGAGCGGGGGGTCCGGAGACCCAGTACTTC. Its protein product is CASSLVGGAGGPETQYF.

The chain uses TRBV12-5 and TRBJ1-1, with D possibly TRBD1 on 5 matching bases. The CDR3 covers 13 residues. V was cut by 3 bases and J by 2 bases, with 7 bases left in between. Germline-derived CDR1 and CDR2 are LGHNT and FRNRAP. Here the CDR3 reads CASGLQANTEAFF. The CDR3 region has the DNA TGTGCTAGTGGTTTACAGGCAAACACTGAAGCTTTCTTT.

This clone was observed a single time. The chain is built from TRBV30 and TRBJ2-7; 7 nucleotides line up with TRBD2. V shed 4 bases and J 5 bases; nucleotides not matched to a gene: 8. The length of the CDR3 is 13 residues. Germline CDR1 and CDR2: GTSNPN and SVGIG (reference sequence). CDR3: CAWNRGGGDEQYF. In DNA, the CDR3 is TGTGCCTGGAACCGCGGGGGAGGGGACGAGCAGTACTTC.

The V and J genes are TRBV5-1 and TRBJ2-1; TRBD2 agrees at 8 bases. This CDR3 comprises 16 residues. The germline V gene encodes CDR1 SGHRS and CDR2 YFSETQ. J gave up 5 bases and V 0 bases, and 7 bases lay outside the gene matches. CDR3 sequence reads: CASSLASGGGNNEQFF. The CDR3 coding sequence is TGCGCCAGCAGCTTGGCTTCCGGCGGGGGGAACAATGAGCAGTTCTTC.

The V and J genes are TRBV5-1 and TRBJ2-5; 10 positions match TRBD2. CDR3 length equals 15 residues. Germline V CDR1 and CDR2: SGHRS, YFSETQ. Unmatched junction bases numbered 2, after V lost 2 bases and J lost 1 base. CDR3 in amino acids: CASSFSGGAQETQYF. Written as DNA, the CDR3 is TGCGCCAGCAGCTTCAGCGGGGGGGCCCAAGAGACCCAGTACTTC.

This CDR3 is CASSPSRDSNEKLFF. The CDR3 DNA reads as TGTGCCAGCTCACCGTCGCGGGACTCTAATGAAAAACTGTTTTTT. The chain recombines TRBV18 with TRBJ1-4; D is possibly TRBD1 (5 bases). The CDR3 has 15 amino acids. With 3 bases removed from V and 3 bases from J, the gap between germline ends came to 11 bases. Germline CDR1 and CDR2: KGHSH and LQKENI.

The chain recombines TRBV3-1 (or the pseudogene TRBV3-2) with TRBJ2-4, with D possibly TRBD1 on 5 matching bases. Germline V lookup: CDR1 LGHDT, CDR2 YNNKEL (reference sequence). The length of the CDR3 is 13 residues. Trimming took off 1 base at V and 7 bases at J, with 8 bases between the two ends. The DNA of the CDR3 is TGTGCCAGCAGCCAAGGGGGCGCGAACATTCAGTACTTC. It is translated as CASSQGGANIQYF.

The chain is built from TRBV14 and TRBJ1-1; D unclear. V shed 1 base and J shed 1 base, with 7 bases lying between them. Germline V CDR1 and CDR2: SGHDN, FVKESK. CDR3 size: 14 residues. Here the CDR3 reads CASSQVARNTEAFF. The CDR3 DNA reads as TGTGCCAGCAGCCAAGTTGCCAGGAACACTGAAGCTTTCTTT.

The chain uses TRBV5-1 and TRBJ1-5; D might be TRBD1 (6 bases). The length of the CDR3 is 16 residues. The germline V and J ends were trimmed by 0 bases and 2 bases, with 12 bases remaining between them. The V gene's germline CDR1 is SGHRS and CDR2 YFSETQ. The DNA for the CDR3 is TGCGCCAGCAGCTTGGGGGACACCGGGGGCAATCAGCCCCAGCATTTT. This codes for CASSLGDTGGNQPQHF.

The V gene is TRBV7-6, the J gene TRBJ2-1, with a weak D call TRBD1 (6 bases). The CDR3 totals 17 residues. The ends were cut back, 5 bases at V and 7 bases at J, with 24 bases in the middle. Looked up from germline, CDR1 is SGHVS and CDR2 is FNYEAQ. The CDR3 nucleotides read TGTGCCAGCAGCCGGGATCTTGGTCAGGGGAACATAAATGAGCAGTTCTTC. This sequence encodes CASSRDLGQGNINEQFF.

The gene calls are TRBV6-5 and TRBJ1-3, with D unclear. The CDR3 extends over 13 amino acids. The V and J ends lost 7 bases and 0 bases respectively, with 7 bases between them. The germline gives CDR1 MNHEY, CDR2 SVGAGI. The chain's CDR3 is CASKRSSGNTIYF. The CDR3 DNA reads as TGTGCCAGCAAACGGAGCTCTGGAAACACCATATATTTT.

The chain couples TRBV30 to TRBJ2-3, with 9 bases lining up with TRBD2. J gave up 5 bases and V 3 bases, and 9 bases lay outside the gene matches. The CDR3 has 15 amino acids. Germline V CDR1 and CDR2: GTSNPN, SVGIG (reference sequence). Here the CDR3 reads CAWRGLRGGRDTQYF. The DNA of the CDR3 is TGTGCCTGGAGAGGTTTGCGGGGGGGCCGAGATACGCAGTATTTT.

CDR3 loop: CASSPTSGGLETQYF. The CDR3 coding sequence is TGTGCCAGCAGCCCGACTAGCGGGGGGCTGGAGACCCAGTACTTC. The V gene is TRBV2, the J gene TRBJ2-5; 13 bases match TRBD2. V lost 6 bases and J lost 5; bases outside the gene matches: 6. The CDR3 loop spans 15 amino acids. Germline CDR1 SNHLY, CDR2 FYNNEI.

V is TRBV6-5 and J is TRBJ2-7, with D maybe TRBD2 (6 bases). Trimming took 2 bases from V and 5 from J, leaving 13 bases between them. Germline V gene lookup returns CDR1 MNHEY and CDR2 SVGAGI. The CDR3 totals 14 residues. This CDR3 reads CASSYGFGGDEQYF. In nucleotides, the CDR3 is TGTGCCAGCAGTTACGGGTTCGGGGGAGACGAGCAGTACTTC.

This clone was detected only once. The V and J genes are TRBV19 and TRBJ1-1, with D possibly being TRBD1 (5 bases). V shed 4 bases and J shed 4 bases, with 10 bases lying between them. The CDR3 covers 13 residues. Germline V gene sequence: CDR1 LNHDA, CDR2 SQIVND (reference sequence). The CDR3 DNA sequence: TGTGCCAGTAGTACCAGGGAGGGCACTGAAGCTTTCTTT. It specifies CASSTREGTEAFF.

V and J are TRBV12-3 or TRBV12-4 and TRBJ2-5; TRBD1 matches 10 bases. CDR3 length equals 13 residues. Trimming took 5 bases from V and 5 from J; bases not matched to a gene: 2. The CDR3 reads CASSPGQGETQYF. The CDR3 DNA is TGTGCCAGCAGTCCGGGACAGGGGGAGACCCAGTACTTC.

The sample holds one count of this clone. This rearrangement joins TRBV11-3 to TRBJ2-3, with TRBD2 as a possible D gene (5 bases). The CDR3 loop spans 17 amino acids. Trimming removed 5 bases at V and 0 bases at J, with 18 bases between. In germline, CDR1 is SGHNT, CDR2 YENEEA. The CDR3 here is CASSRSDGLASTDTQYF. The CDR3 nucleotides read TGTGCCAGCAGCCGCTCCGATGGACTGGCTAGCACAGATACGCAGTATTTT.

The chain uses TRBV7-5 and TRBJ1-2; the table's TRBD1 call for D was not verified on the DNA. TRBV7-5 is deemed a pseudogene. The CDR3 loop spans 14 amino acids. CDR3 residues: CVRSFGSRERGYTF. The DNA of the CDR3 is TGTGTCAGAAGCTTTGGTAGCAGGGAACGTGGCTACACCTTC.

The gene calls are TRBV18 and TRBJ2-1; D ambiguous. Germline V gene data show CDR1 as KGHSH and CDR2 as LQKENI. The CDR3 has 17 residues. Between the trimmed V and J ends, which lost 2 bases and 6 bases, there was a span of 20 bases. Here the CDR3 reads CASSPSSAAAKGNEQFF. The DNA for the CDR3 is TGTGCCAGCTCACCAAGTTCGGCGGCGGCTAAAGGCAATGAGCAGTTCTTC.

This clone was recorded only once. Here the CDR3 DNA reads TGTGCCAGCAGCGAAAGATTCGGGACTAGCTACAATGAGCAGTTCTTC. It specifies CASSERFGTSYNEQFF. The chain carries TRBV7-2 and TRBJ2-1; 8 bases map to TRBD2. The CDR3 is 16 residues long. The V gene end was trimmed by 5 bases and the J gene end by 3 bases; junction bases not matched to a gene: 9. Germline assignment: CDR1 SGHTA and CDR2 FQGNSA.

This chain links TRBV12-3 or TRBV12-4 with TRBJ1-1; 7 positions agree with TRBD1. After removal of 6 bases from V and 7 bases from J, the junction contained 8 bases not matched to a gene. This CDR3 region has 13 residues. In DNA, the CDR3 is TGTGCCAGCAGCACCGGGACAGCATATGAAGCTTTCTTT. This codes for CASSTGTAYEAFF.

CDR3 nucleotides: TGCAGCGTCGGACAGGGTAACCACGAGCAGTACTTC. It yields the protein CSVGQGNHEQYF. The chain couples TRBV29-1 to TRBJ2-7; TRBD1 agrees at 8 bases. V gave up 6 bases and J gave up 5 bases; unmatched junction bases: 6. CDR1 is SQVTM and CDR2 is ANQGSEA in the germline V gene. The CDR3 is 12 amino acids.

This clone was seen only a few times. The chain links TRBV9 to TRBJ2-1, with D tentatively TRBD2 (6 bases). Germline assignment: CDR1 SGDLS and CDR2 YYNGEE. CDR3 length: 15 residues. With 6 bases removed from V and 0 bases from J, the gap between germline ends came to 13 bases. The DNA of the CDR3 is TGTGCCAGCACCCCCCGGGGGAGCTCCTACAATGAGCAGTTCTTC. Protein: CASTPRGSSYNEQFF.

The rearrangement links TRBV30 to TRBJ1-6; TRBD1 agrees at 10 bases. The V and J ends lost 2 bases and 7 bases, in that order; junction bases with no gene match: 5. The CDR3 consists of 15 residues. Germline V gene data show CDR1 as GTSNPN and CDR2 as SVGIG (reference sequence). Written as DNA, the CDR3 is TGTGCCTGGAGTCGAGAGGGACAGGGGAATTCACCCCTCCACTTT. This translates into CAWSREGQGNSPLHF.

This rearrangement joins TRBV3-1 (or the pseudogene TRBV3-2) to TRBJ2-5, with a possible D match to TRBD2 (6 bases). CDR1 is LGHDT, CDR2 YNNKEL, per germline (reference sequence). Trimming took 4 bases from V and 5 from J, leaving 20 bases between them. This CDR3 has 16 amino acids. Written as DNA, the CDR3 is TGTGCCAGCAGCCTCACGGCGGGGTCGGGTTTCGAGACCCAGTACTTC. As protein: CASSLTAGSGFETQYF.